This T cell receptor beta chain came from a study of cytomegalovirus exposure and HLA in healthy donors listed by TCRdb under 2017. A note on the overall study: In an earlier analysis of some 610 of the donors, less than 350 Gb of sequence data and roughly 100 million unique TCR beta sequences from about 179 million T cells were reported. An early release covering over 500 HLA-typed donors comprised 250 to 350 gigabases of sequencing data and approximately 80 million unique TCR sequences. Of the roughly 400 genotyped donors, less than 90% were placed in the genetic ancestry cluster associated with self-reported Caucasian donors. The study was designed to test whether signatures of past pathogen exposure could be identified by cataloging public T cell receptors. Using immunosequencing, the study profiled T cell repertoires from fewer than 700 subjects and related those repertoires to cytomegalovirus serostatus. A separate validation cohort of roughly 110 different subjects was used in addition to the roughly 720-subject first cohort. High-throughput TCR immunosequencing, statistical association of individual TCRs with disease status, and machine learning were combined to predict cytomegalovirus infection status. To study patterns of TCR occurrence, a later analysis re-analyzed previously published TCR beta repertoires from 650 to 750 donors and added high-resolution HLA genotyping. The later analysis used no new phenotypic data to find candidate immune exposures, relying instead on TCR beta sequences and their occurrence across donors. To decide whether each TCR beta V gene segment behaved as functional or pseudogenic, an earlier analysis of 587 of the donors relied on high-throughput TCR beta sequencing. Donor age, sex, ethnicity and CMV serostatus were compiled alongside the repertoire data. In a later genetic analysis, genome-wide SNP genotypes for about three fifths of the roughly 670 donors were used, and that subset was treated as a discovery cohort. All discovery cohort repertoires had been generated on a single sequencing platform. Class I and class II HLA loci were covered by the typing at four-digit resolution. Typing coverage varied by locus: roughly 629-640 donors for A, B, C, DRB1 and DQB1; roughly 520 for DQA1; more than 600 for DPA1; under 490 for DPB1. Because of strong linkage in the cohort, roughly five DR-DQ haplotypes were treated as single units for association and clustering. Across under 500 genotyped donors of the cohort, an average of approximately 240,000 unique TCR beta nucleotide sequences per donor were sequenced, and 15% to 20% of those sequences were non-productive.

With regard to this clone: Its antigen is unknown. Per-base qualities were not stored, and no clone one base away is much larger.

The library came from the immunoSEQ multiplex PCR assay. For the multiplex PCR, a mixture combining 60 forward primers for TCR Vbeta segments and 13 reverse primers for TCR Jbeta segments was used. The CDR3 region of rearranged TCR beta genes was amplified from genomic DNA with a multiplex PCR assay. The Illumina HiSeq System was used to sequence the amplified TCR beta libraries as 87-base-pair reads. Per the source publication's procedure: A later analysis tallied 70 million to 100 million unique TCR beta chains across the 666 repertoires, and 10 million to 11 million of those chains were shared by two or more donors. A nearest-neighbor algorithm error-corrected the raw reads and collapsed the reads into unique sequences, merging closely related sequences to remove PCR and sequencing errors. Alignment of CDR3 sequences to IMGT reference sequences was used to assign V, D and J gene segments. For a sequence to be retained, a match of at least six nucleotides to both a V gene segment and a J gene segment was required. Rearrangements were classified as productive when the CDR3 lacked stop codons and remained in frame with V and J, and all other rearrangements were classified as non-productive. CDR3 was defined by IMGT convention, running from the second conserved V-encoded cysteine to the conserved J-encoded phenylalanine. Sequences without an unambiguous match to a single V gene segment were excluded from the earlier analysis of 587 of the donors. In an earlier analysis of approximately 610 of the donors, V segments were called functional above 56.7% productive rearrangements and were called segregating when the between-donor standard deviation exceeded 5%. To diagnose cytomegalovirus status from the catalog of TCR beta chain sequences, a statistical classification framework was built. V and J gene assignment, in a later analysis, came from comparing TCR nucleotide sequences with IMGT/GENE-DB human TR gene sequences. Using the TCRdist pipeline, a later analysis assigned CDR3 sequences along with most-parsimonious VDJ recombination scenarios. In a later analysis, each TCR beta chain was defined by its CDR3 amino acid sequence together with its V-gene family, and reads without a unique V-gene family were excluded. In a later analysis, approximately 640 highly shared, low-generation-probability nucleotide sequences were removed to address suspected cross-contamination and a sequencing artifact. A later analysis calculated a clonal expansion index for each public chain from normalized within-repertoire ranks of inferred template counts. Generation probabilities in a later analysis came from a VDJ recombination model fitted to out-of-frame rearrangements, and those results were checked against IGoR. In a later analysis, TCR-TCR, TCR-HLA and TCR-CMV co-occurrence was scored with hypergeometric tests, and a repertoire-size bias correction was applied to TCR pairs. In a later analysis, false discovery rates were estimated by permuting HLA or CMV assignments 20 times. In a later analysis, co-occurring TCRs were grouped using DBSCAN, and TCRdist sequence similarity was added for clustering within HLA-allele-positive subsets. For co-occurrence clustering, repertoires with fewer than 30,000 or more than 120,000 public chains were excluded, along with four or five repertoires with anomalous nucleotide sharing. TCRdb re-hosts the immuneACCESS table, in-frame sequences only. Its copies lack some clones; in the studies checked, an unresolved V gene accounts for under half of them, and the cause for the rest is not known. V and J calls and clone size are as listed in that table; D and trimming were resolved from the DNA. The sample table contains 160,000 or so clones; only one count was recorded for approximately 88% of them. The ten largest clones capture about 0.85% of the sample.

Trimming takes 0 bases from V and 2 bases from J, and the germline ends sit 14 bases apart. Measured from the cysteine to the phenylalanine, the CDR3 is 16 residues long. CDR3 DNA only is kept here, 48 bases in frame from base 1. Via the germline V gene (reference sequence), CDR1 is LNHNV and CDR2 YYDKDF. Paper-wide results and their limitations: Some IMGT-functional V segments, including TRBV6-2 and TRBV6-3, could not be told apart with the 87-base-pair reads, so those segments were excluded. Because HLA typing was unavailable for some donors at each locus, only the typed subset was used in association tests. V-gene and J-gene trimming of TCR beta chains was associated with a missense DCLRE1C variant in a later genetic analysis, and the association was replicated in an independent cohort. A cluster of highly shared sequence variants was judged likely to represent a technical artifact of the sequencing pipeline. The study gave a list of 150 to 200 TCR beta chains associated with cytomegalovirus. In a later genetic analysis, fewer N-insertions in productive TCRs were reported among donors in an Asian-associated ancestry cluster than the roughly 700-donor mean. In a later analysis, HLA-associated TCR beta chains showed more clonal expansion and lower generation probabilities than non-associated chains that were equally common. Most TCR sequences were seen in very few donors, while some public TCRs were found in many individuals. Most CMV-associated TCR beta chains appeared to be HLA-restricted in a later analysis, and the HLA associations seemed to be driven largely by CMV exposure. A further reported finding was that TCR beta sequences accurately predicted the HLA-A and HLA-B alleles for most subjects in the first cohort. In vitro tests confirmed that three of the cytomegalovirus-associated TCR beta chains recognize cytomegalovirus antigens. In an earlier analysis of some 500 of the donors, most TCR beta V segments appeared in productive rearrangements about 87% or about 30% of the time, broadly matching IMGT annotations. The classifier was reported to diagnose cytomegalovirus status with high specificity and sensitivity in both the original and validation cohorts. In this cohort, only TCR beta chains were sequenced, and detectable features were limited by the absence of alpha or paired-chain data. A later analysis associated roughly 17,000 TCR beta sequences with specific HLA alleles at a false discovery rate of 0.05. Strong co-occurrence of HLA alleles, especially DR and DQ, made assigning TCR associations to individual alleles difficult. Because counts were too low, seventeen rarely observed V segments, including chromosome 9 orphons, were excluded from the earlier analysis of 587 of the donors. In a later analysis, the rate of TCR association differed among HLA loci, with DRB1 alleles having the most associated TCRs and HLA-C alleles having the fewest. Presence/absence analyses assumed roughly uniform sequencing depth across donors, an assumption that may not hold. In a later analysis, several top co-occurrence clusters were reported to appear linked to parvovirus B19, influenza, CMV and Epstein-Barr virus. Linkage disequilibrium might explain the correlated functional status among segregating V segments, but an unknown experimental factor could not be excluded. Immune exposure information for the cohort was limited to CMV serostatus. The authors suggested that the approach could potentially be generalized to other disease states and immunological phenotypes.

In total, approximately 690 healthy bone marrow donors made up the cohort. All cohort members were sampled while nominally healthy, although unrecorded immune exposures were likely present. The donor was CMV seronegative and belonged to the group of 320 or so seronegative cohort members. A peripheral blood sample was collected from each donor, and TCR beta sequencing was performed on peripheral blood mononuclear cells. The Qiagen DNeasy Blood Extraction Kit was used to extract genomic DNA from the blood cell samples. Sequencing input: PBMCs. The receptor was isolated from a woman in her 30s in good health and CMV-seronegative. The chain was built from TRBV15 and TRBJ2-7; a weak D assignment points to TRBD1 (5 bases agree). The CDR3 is CATSRDLSQGTYEQYF. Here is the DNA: TGTGCCACCAGCAGAGATCTTTCCCAGGGAACCTACGAGCAGTACTTC.